The present T cell receptor (beta chain) was sequenced within a study of post-analysis software for immune sequencing data. Study information: Several disease courses (relapsing-remitting, secondary progressive and progressive-relapsing) of multiple sclerosis were included. Whole-study findings and limits: Controls had lower frequencies than patients of about 5 TRBV segments, which included TRBV5-6, TRBV5-1 and TRBV20-1.

A word on this clonotype: The antigen is not known.

Germline V gene lookup returns CDR1 DFQATT and CDR2 SNEGSKA (reference sequence). CDR3 length: 18 residues. The J segment lost 2 bases and the V segment lost 2 bases, leaving 15 bases of the junction unmatched. Sequencing libraries made from TCR beta cDNA carried unique molecular identifiers. TCRdb fed the PCR reads into MiXCR, producing one record per CDR3 protein. The table shows almost 700,000 distinct CDR3 sequences, with 59% occurring only once. The V and J genes are TRBV20-1 and TRBJ2-1; TRBD2 agrees at 7 bases. The sequenced sample consisted of blood. The TCR sequence derives from a girl between 2 and 10 years old with multiple sclerosis. The CDR3, as DNA: TGCAGTGCTAGATATTTGGGCGGGAGAAGCCCAACCTACAATGAGCAGTTCTTC. It is translated as CSARYLGGRSPTYNEQFF.